This T cell receptor (beta chain) was observed in a study of blood T cells in healthy people across ages. Study conclusions and caveats: Unsorted PBMC input precluded a conclusive naive versus antigen-experienced comparison. Significant beta diversity loss was already apparent by age around 36, declining roughly linearly. It was found that TCR beta diversity correlated strongly with the percentage of naive T cells.

Individuals who donated were healthy Caucasians from Russia aged roughly 6 to 90. Combining a sample-barcoded 5' primer with a J-beta primer mix, a second PCR ran for about 7 to 11 cycles. Each CDR3 protein is one row after TCRdb ran MiXCR on the 5' RACE reads. The profile covers roughly 1,500,000 distinct CDR3 sequences, with 34% appearing a single time and 11% taken by the ten largest. A remark on this clonotype: The antigen remains unidentified.

The source of this sequence is a woman aged 25 to 45 in good health. Sequencing used blood.

In DNA, the CDR3 is TGTGCCAGCAGTGAGGCCGGGACAGGGGGGACCGGGGAGCTGTTTTTT. It specifies CASSEAGTGGTGELFF. V usage is TRBV25-1 and J usage is TRBJ2-2; 11 nucleotides match TRBD1. Losses at the gene ends were 3 bases for V and 5 bases for J; bases not matched to a gene: 5. Germline V CDR1 and CDR2: MGHDK, SYGVNS. The CDR3 extends over 16 amino acids. Combining the CDR3 with reference TRBV25-1 and TRBJ2-2 gives the whole variable domain EADIYQTPRYLVIGTGKKITLECSQTMGHDKMYWYQQDPGMELHLIHYSYGVNSTEKGDLSSESTVSRIRTEHFPLTLESARPSHTSQYLCASSEAGTGGTGELFFGEGSRLTVL.